These 9 T cell receptor beta chains share one sample of origin, sequenced in a study of response to subunit inactivated influenza vaccine. TCRdb used MiXCR to reprocess the RT-PCR reads, holding one entry per CDR3 protein. In the table there are more than 700,000 distinct CDR3 sequences, 20% to 25% of which are singletons. The starting material was PBMCs from blood, obtained roughly 5 days after vaccination. The receptors derive from a man between 45 and 60 years old who received an inactivated influenza vaccine.

This chain connects TRBV7-2 to TRBJ1-1; D is uncertain. V lost 7 bases and J 4 bases, leaving 19 bases between the germline ends. Germline-derived CDR1 and CDR2 are SGHTA and FQGNSA. This CDR3 is built from 15 residues. In DNA, the CDR3 is TGTGCCAGCACCCTAGGGAGGTTTGTGGGCACTGAAGCTTTCTTT. It specifies CASTLGRFVGTEAFF.

There are a few counts of this clonotype. The gene calls are TRBV7-2 and TRBJ2-6; D possibly corresponds to TRBD2 (6 bases). This CDR3 is 14 amino acids long. Germline V gives CDR1 SGHTA, CDR2 FQGNSA. V dropped 5 bases and J dropped 12 bases, with 17 bases sitting between them. Here the CDR3 reads CASSPGRWGGVLTF. The CDR3 DNA follows: TGTGCCAGCAGCCCGGGACGTTGGGGAGGCGTCCTGACTTTC.

The chain combines TRBV15 with TRBJ2-5; D remains unclear. Germline V gives CDR1 LNHNV, CDR2 YYDKDF (reference sequence). V was pared by 3 bases and J by 2 bases, with 19 bases between. The CDR3 runs 17 residues. Here the CDR3 DNA reads TGTGCCACCAGCAGCCGCCGGTATCAAGATAGACAAGAGACCCAGTACTTC. It yields the protein CATSSRRYQDRQETQYF.

This clonotype has just a few counts. CDR3 region: CASSRYRAQETQYF. The CDR3 region has the DNA TGTGCCAGCAGTAGGTACAGGGCACAAGAGACCCAGTACTTC. The chain is built from TRBV6-1 and TRBJ2-5; a possible D gene is TRBD1 (6 bases). Germline loops: CDR1 MNHNS, CDR2 SASEGT. Trimming took 5 bases from V and 2 from J, leaving 12 bases between them. This CDR3 has 14 amino acids.

The chain recombines TRBV10-3 with TRBJ1-5; D is undetermined. The CDR3 has 10 residues. CDR1 and CDR2 from the germline V gene are ENHRY and SYGVKD. Deletions cut 9 bases from V and 5 bases from J, with 5 bases between. CDR3 region: CAINYQPQHF. The CDR3 DNA reads as TGTGCCATTAACTATCAGCCCCAGCATTTT.

The rearrangement uses TRBV12-3 or TRBV12-4 and TRBJ1-2, with D hard to call. The CDR3 consists of 13 residues. V lost 6 bases and J 6 bases, leaving 14 bases between the germline ends. As DNA, the CDR3 is TGTGCCAGCAGCCCTAACGGCCCCAATGGCTACACCTTC. Translated: CASSPNGPNGYTF.

This clonotype was picked up a small number of times. The chain joins TRBV12-3 or TRBV12-4 to TRBJ1-2, with a weak D call TRBD1 (5 bases). Trimming took 6 bases from V and 6 from J, leaving 17 bases between them. The CDR3 consists of 14 residues. CDR3 loop: CASRGTARVNGYTF. The CDR3 DNA sequence: TGTGCCAGCAGGGGGACGGCTCGAGTGAATGGCTACACCTTC.

This clonotype was detected only a few times. The chain is built from TRBV7-9 and TRBJ2-3, with D maybe TRBD2 (6 bases). Germline CDR1 reads SEHNR; CDR2 reads FQNEAQ (reference sequence). V lost 5 bases and J lost 4, with 13 bases in between. The CDR3 is made up of 14 amino acids. The CDR3 reads CASSRGGTADTQYF. In nucleotides, the CDR3 is TGTGCCAGCAGCCGTGGCGGGACGGCAGATACGCAGTATTTT.

The chain combines TRBV28 with TRBJ1-2, with D hard to call. Trimming pared 0 bases from V and 4 bases from J, leaving 6 bases between. The CDR3 contains 13 residues. Germline loops: CDR1 MDHEN, CDR2 SYDVKM. This CDR3 reads CASSLWQTYGYTF. The DNA of the CDR3 is TGTGCCAGCAGTTTATGGCAGACCTATGGCTACACCTTC.